These 18 T cell receptor beta chains originate from one sample sequenced in a study of CD8 T cells in ankylosing spondylitis. No antigens are known for them. Study-wide points: Seemingly characteristic of ankylosing spondylitis blood was a TCR beta motif consisting of under 10 highly homologous variants.

One entry per CDR3 protein, called by TCRdb with MiXCR from the 5' RACE reads. The table lists 750,000 to 850,000 distinct CDR3 sequences, about 10% of them singletons. Material for sequencing was blood, either unsorted or a sorted T cell fraction (not recorded which). These receptors originate from a male donor with ankylosing spondylitis.

V gene TRBV5-5 combines with J gene TRBJ1-4; D gene uncertain. V was clipped by 3 bases and J by 6 bases, with 15 bases between them. The germline V gene has CDR1 SGHKS and CDR2 YYEKEE (reference sequence). The CDR3 runs 15 residues. CDR3 amino acids: CASSSHSRRDEKLFF. CDR3 nucleotides: TGTGCCAGCAGCTCGCACTCCAGGAGGGATGAAAAACTGTTTTTT.

The chain carries TRBV6-5 and TRBJ1-2, with TRBD1 identical over 8 bases. Germline assignment: CDR1 MNHEY and CDR2 SVGAGI. This CDR3 has 18 residues. Losses at the gene ends were 4 bases for V and 4 bases for J; bases not matched to a gene: 17. The CDR3 DNA reads TGTGCCAGCAGTTCCCCTCGACGCGGACAGGGCGTCTCCTATGGCTACACCTTC. Translating gives CASSSPRRGQGVSYGYTF.

This clonotype was recorded many times. J is TRBJ1-5 and V is TRBV20-1, with TRBD1 identical over 8 bases. Unmatched junction bases numbered 5, after V lost 6 bases and J lost 4 bases. The CDR3 is 13 residues long. From germline, CDR1 is DFQATT and CDR2 SNEGSKA (reference sequence). The CDR3 DNA sequence: TGCAGTGCCGACCGACAGGGGAATCAGCCCCAGCATTTT. This translates into CSADRQGNQPQHF.

The rearrangement uses TRBV30 and TRBJ2-1; 9 bases map to TRBD1. CDR1 and CDR2 from the germline V gene are GTSNPN and SVGIG (reference sequence). This CDR3 comprises 14 residues. The ends lost 2 bases at V and 4 bases at J; junction bases unmatched: 3. The CDR3 protein is CAWSRGQGYNEQFF. CDR3 in DNA: TGTGCCTGGAGTAGAGGACAGGGGTACAATGAGCAGTTCTTC.

The count of this clonotype is one. The chain joins TRBV28 to TRBJ2-7; D gene uncertain. This CDR3 has 14 amino acids. V was shortened by 3 bases and J by 2 bases, with 11 bases between the two germline ends. From germline, CDR1 is MDHEN and CDR2 SYDVKM. The CDR3 coding sequence is TGTGCCAGCAGTTTCCCCAACGGCCCCTACGAGCAGTACTTC. Its protein product is CASSFPNGPYEQYF.

This clonotype was detected a few times. The J gene is TRBJ2-6, the V gene TRBV11-1; 7 bases line up with TRBD1. CDR1 is SGHAT and CDR2 is FQDESV in the germline V gene (reference sequence). J was trimmed by 0 bases and V by 1 base; bases with no gene match: 12. The CDR3 has 20 amino acids. CDR3 sequence (DNA): TGTGCCAGCAGCTTAGTAACGGGGTCGAGACAGGGCTCTGGGGCCAACGTCCTGACTTTC. It translates to CASSLVTGSRQGSGANVLTF.

The gene calls are TRBV7-2 and TRBJ1-2, with a possible D match to TRBD1 (5 bases). Germline assignment: CDR1 SGHTA and CDR2 FQGNSA. V gave up 5 bases and J gave up 8 bases, with 24 bases separating them. CDR3 length: 16 residues. CDR3 residues: CASSLKMTFGAVGYTF. In nucleotides, the CDR3 is TGTGCCAGCAGCCTCAAAATGACGTTTGGGGCGGTAGGCTACACCTTC.

This clonotype occurred a few times. The chain is built from TRBV20-1 and TRBJ2-7; D remains ambiguous. Germline lookup yields CDR1 DFQATT and CDR2 SNEGSKA (reference sequence). The CDR3 is made up of 13 amino acids. V was clipped by 4 bases and J by 0 bases, with 10 bases between them. CDR3 nucleotides: TGCAGTGCTACGGATCCTACCTCCTACGAGCAGTACTTC. Its protein product is CSATDPTSYEQYF.

This clonotype was detected many times. The V call is TRBV29-1, the J call TRBJ2-1; unclear D gene. Trimming left V 7 bases short and J 3 bases short, with 7 bases between. CDR1 and CDR2 (germline): SQVTM, ANQGSEA. The CDR3 runs 11 residues. CDR3 in DNA: TGCAGCGCATCCTTCTACAATGAGCAGTTCTTC. Amino acid sequence: CSASFYNEQFF.

This clonotype was detected a few times. This chain links TRBV6-1 with TRBJ2-7, with a weak D call TRBD1 (6 bases). Looked up from germline, CDR1 is MNHNS and CDR2 is SASEGT. This CDR3 is built from 15 residues. Deletions cut 3 bases from V and 3 bases from J, with 15 bases between. CDR3 amino acids: CASSDPWDTVYEQYF. DNA of the CDR3: TGTGCCAGCAGTGACCCCTGGGACACCGTCTACGAGCAGTACTTC.

The V and J genes are TRBV5-1 and TRBJ2-5; D might be TRBD1 (6 bases). Germline CDR1 is SGHRS and CDR2 is YFSETQ. Trimming cost V 7 bases and J 2 bases, with 15 bases left between them. This CDR3 comprises 14 residues. The CDR3: CASQPGEEQETQYF. Written as DNA, the CDR3 is TGCGCCAGCCAACCAGGGGAAGAGCAAGAGACCCAGTACTTC.

The V and J genes are TRBV29-1 and TRBJ1-1; D is unclear. The V end was cut by 7 bases, the J end by 8 bases, with 17 bases between. The CDR3 has 12 residues. From germline, CDR1 is SQVTM and CDR2 ANQGSEA. CDR3: CSAEGPAGEAFF. The CDR3 bases are TGCAGCGCTGAGGGCCCTGCGGGCGAAGCTTTCTTT.

The rearrangement uses TRBV30 and TRBJ1-4, with 8 positions matching TRBD1. The V segment lost 2 bases and the J segment 7 bases; nucleotides outside the gene matches: 9. This CDR3 has 15 residues. Germline assignment: CDR1 GTSNPN and CDR2 SVGIG (reference sequence). The CDR3 loop reads CAWSSRGRYGEKLFF. The CDR3 DNA follows: TGTGCCTGGAGTTCCAGGGGGCGGTACGGTGAAAAACTGTTTTTT. The full variable domain, with the rest looked up from reference TRBV30 and TRBJ1-4, is SQTIHQWPATLVQPVGSPLSLECTVEGTSNPNLYWYRQAAGRGLQLLFYSVGIGQISSEVPQNLSASRPQDRQFILSSKKLLLSDSGFYLCAWSSRGRYGEKLFFGSGTQLSVL.

This clonotype showed up just a few times. J is TRBJ1-2 and V is TRBV4-3; TRBD1 agrees at 7 bases. The germline gives CDR1 LGHNA, CDR2 YSLEER. Trimming removed 0 bases from V and 4 bases from J; junction bases left unmatched: 8. The CDR3 loop spans 16 amino acids. As DNA, the CDR3 is TGCGCCAGCAGCCAAGATCATAGGGGGCTCACCTATGGCTACACCTTC. This gives the protein CASSQDHRGLTYGYTF.

The CDR3 loop is CSATQEGETQYF. The CDR3 bases are TGCAGTGCTACCCAAGAAGGGGAGACCCAGTACTTC. This chain links TRBV20-1 with TRBJ2-5; D remains ambiguous. The CDR3 sequence is 12 residues long. CDR1 DFQATT and CDR2 SNEGSKA come from the germline V gene (reference sequence). V was cut by 4 bases and J by 5 bases, with 11 bases left in between.

The table lists this clonotype with a few counts. V and J are TRBV28 and TRBJ2-7; the match to TRBD2 covers 8 bases. Trimming removed 5 bases from V and 7 bases from J; junction bases left unmatched: 16. CDR3 length: 16 residues. CDR1 MDHEN and CDR2 SYDVKM come from the germline V gene. The CDR3 DNA reads TGTGCCAGCAGTCCCCTAGGGAGCGGGAGTTCATATGAGCAGTACTTC. Translation: CASSPLGSGSSYEQYF.

In this sample, this clonotype turned up a few times. V gene TRBV6-6 combines with J gene TRBJ1-1; no firm D call. V shed 5 bases and J shed 8 bases, with 9 bases lying between them. The CDR3 is made up of 11 amino acids. CDR1 MNHNY and CDR2 SVGAGI come from the germline V gene (reference sequence). The CDR3 nucleotides are TGTGCCAGCAGTGGGCAGAAAGAAGCTTTCTTT. Amino acid sequence: CASSGQKEAFF.

This clonotype was counted ten times or more. In nucleotides, the CDR3 is TGCAGCGGGAGTCAGGCGGGTACTGAAGCTTTCTTT. Translated, it gives CSGSQAGTEAFF. The chain combines TRBV29-1 with TRBJ1-1; D gene ambiguous. Between the trimmed V and J ends, which lost 7 bases and 5 bases, there was a span of 14 bases. Looked up from germline, CDR1 is SQVTM and CDR2 is ANQGSEA. This CDR3 is 12 amino acids long. Looking up the rest from reference TRBV29-1 and TRBJ1-1 gives the full variable domain: SAVISQKPSRDICQRGTSLTIQCQVDSQVTMMFWYRQQPGQSLTLIATANQGSEATYESGFVIDKFPISRPNLTFSTLTVSNMSPEDSSIYLCSGSQAGTEAFFGQGTRLTVV.